This T cell receptor (beta chain) was obtained from a study of blood T cells in healthy people across ages. General study findings and limits: Any conclusive comparison of naive versus antigen-experienced cells was prevented by using unsorted PBMCs. Diversity of TCR beta per million T cells declined in a roughly linear way with age.

This clonotype was picked up many times. Its cognate antigen is unknown. Using a J-beta primer mix together with a sample-barcoded 5' primer, a second PCR was run for roughly 6 to 12 cycles. TCRdb passed the 5' RACE reads through MiXCR, listing each CDR3 protein once. The sample lists around 940,000 distinct CDR3 sequences, 51% occurring once. PBMCs, at least 6 million per sample, were isolated. With V trimmed by 5 bases and J by 7 bases, 12 bases remained unmatched. The CDR3 extends over 15 amino acids. Germline CDR1 and CDR2: SGHTA and FQGNSA. The material sequenced was blood. The TCR originated in a woman aged 55-75 years in good health. The V call is TRBV7-2, the J call TRBJ1-2; 8 bases match TRBD1. CDR3 DNA: TGTGCCAGCAGCCTCCGGGGGCAGGGGGCAGCTGGCTACACCTTC. As protein: CASSLRGQGAAGYTF. Filled out from reference TRBV7-2 and TRBJ1-2, the complete variable domain reads GAGVSQSPSNKVTEKGKDVELRCDPISGHTALYWYRQSLGQGLEFLIYFQGNSAPDKSGLPSDRFSAERTGGSVSTLTIQRTQQEDSAVYLCASSLRGQGAAGYTFGSGTRLTVV.